The T cell receptor beta chain described here comes from a study of naive and memory T cell subsets. A few counts support this clonotype. This CDR3 region has 16 residues. Between the trimmed V and J ends, which lost 6 bases and 0 bases, there was a span of 18 bases. The germline V gene has CDR1 SEHNR and CDR2 FQNEAQ (reference sequence). An oligonucleotide containing a UMI was ligated to the 3' end of TCR cDNA. Whole-blood samples were 2.5 to 3 ml of peripheral blood from healthy adult volunteers. Input was roughly 1 to 1000 ng of DNase-treated total RNA without cell sorting. Ligated cDNA underwent four rounds of PCR with nested alpha and beta constant region primers and SP2. MiXCR was run by TCRdb on the 5' RACE reads, yielding one entry per CDR3 protein. This sample has more than 50,000 distinct CDR3 sequences, with 7.2% found just once.

The clonotype originates from a male donor in good health. The chain has TRBV7-9 and TRBJ2-7; D might be TRBD1 or TRBD2, each matching 5 bases. This CDR3 is CASRAIRDGSSYEQYF. Written as DNA, the CDR3 is TGTGCCAGCAGGGCTATCAGGGACGGTAGCTCCTACGAGCAGTACTTC.